This T cell receptor beta chain was sequenced during a study of cytotoxic CD8 clonotypes in ibrutinib-treated CLL. The germline V gene encodes CDR1 MGHDK and CDR2 SYGVNS. This CDR3 region has 13 residues. Trimming removed 0 bases from V and 6 bases from J, with 9 bases in between. Measured with immunoSEQ multiplex PCR; TCRdb has only the in-frame clones, and not every one. The data contain about 310,000 clones, roughly 85% of them singletons. This TCR was recovered from a human donor with chronic lymphocytic leukemia. The source material was PBMCs, sampled before ibrutinib treatment. V usage is TRBV25-1 and J usage is TRBJ2-7; D call uncertain. CDR3: CASSEYGRSEQYF. As DNA, the CDR3 is TGTGCCAGCAGTGAATACGGCAGGTCCGAGCAGTACTTC.